The TCR beta chain under discussion was sequenced for a study of T cells in Graves' hyperthyroidism and ophthalmopathy. This clonotype was counted between two and nine times. Antigen specificity is unknown. A lack of ophthalmopathy progression within 18 months defined stable Graves' hyperthyroidism. In making diagnoses, clinical symptoms, serum thyroxine and TRAb, thyroid ultrasound and orbital computed tomography were all used. The CDR3 is made up of 16 amino acids. V was pared by 1 base and J by 2 bases, with 5 bases of the junction left unmatched. Germline lookup yields CDR1 LGHNA and CDR2 YNFKEQ. The study, taken as a whole, reports: Blood also showed most of the thyroid clonotypes that were expanded above 0.001.

It was RNA transcripts that yielded the amplified TCR beta CDR3 regions. The primer set for the first-round RT-PCR of the TCR CDR3 was HTBI. TCRdb ran MiXCR on the multiplex PCR reads and lists one entry per CDR3 protein. The sample has about 400,000 distinct CDR3 sequences, 14% to 15% seen once. The sequencing input was blood. The receptor comes from a woman in her thirties with Graves' hyperthyroidism. The genes are TRBV4-2 and TRBJ2-1; 7 nucleotides align to TRBD2. DNA for the CDR3: TGTGCCAGCAGCCAAGGGGCTAGCGGCACCTACAATGAGCAGTTCTTC. It encodes CASSQGASGTYNEQFF.